This is a list of T cell receptor beta chains from one sample in a study of beta chain features in type 1 diabetes. Produced via immunoSEQ multiplex PCR; TCRdb's table is partial and in-frame only. The sample contains just over 600,000 clones, roughly a sixth of which appear only once. Input material: naive CD4+ T cells from blood. The receptor set was obtained from a man younger than 30 in good health. Each CDR3 is given with its conserved first and last residue. Each record gives: CDR3 length, clone size, V gene, D gene, J gene, CDR3 protein, CDR3 DNA. A D gene is named only where the DNA matches it firmly. Rows may omit the clone size; those that give it use once, few, many or a size class.

17	NA	TRBV4-1	TRBD1	TRBJ1-2	CASSQPARGQGRYGYTF	TGCGCCAGCAGCCAACCTGCTCGGGGACAGGGGAGGTATGGCTACACCTTC
18	few	TRBV18	TRBD1	TRBJ2-3	CASSPYLRQGADTDTQYF	TGTGCCAGCTCACCCTACCTCCGACAGGGAGCCGACACAGATACGCAGTATTTT
13	few	TRBV11-3	NA	TRBJ2-7	CASSVQANYEQYF	TGTGCCAGCAGCGTGCAGGCGAATTACGAGCAGTACTTC
16	NA	TRBV28	TRBD1	TRBJ2-3	CASSPPRTGSTDTQYF	TGTGCCAGCAGTCCCCCCCGGACAGGGAGCACAGATACGCAGTATTTT
15	NA	TRBV9	TRBD1	TRBJ1-1	CASSVEGQGLTEAFF	TGTGCCAGCAGCGTAGAGGGACAGGGGCTCACTGAAGCTTTCTTT
16	few	TRBV7-2	TRBD1	TRBJ2-5	CASSLRRGQGQETQYF	TGTGCCAGCAGCTTACGGCGGGGACAGGGGCAAGAGACCCAGTACTTC
15	NA	TRBV4-1	NA	TRBJ1-2	CASSQEGGKGYGYTF	TGCGCCAGCAGCCAAGAGGGGGGAAAGGGTTATGGCTACACCTTC
15	NA	TRBV11-2	TRBD2	TRBJ2-3	CASSGSGRPTDTQYF	TGTGCCAGCAGCGGTAGCGGGAGACCCACAGATACGCAGTATTTT
10	few	TRBV29-1	NA	TRBJ2-3	CSVTRDTQYF	TGCAGCGTTACCAGAGATACGCAGTATTTT
13	NA	TRBV5-1	NA	TRBJ1-5	CASIKIGNQPQHF	TGCGCCAGCATTAAAATTGGCAATCAGCCCCAGCATTTT
15	few	TRBV18	NA	TRBJ2-7	CASSPSMGTYYEQYF	TGTGCCAGCTCGCCCTCAATGGGGACCTACTACGAGCAGTACTTC
15	few	TRBV10-3	TRBD1	TRBJ2-2	CAISLTDRDTGELFF	TGTGCCATCAGTCTTACCGACAGGGACACCGGGGAGCTGTTTTTT
14	NA	TRBV6-5	TRBD1	TRBJ1-2	CASSSGTGGHGYTF	TGTGCCAGCAGTTCCGGGACAGGGGGCCATGGCTACACCTTC
15	NA	TRBV5-4	NA	TRBJ2-7	CASSSAGTSPYEQYF	TGTGCCAGCAGCTCAGCCGGGACAAGTCCCTACGAGCAGTACTTC
16	NA	TRBV27	TRBD2	TRBJ2-2	CASSSSGRANTGELFF	TGTGCCAGCAGTTCCAGCGGGAGAGCAAACACCGGGGAGCTGTTTTTT
13	NA	TRBV2	TRBD1	TRBJ2-3	CASRTDRADTQYF	TGTGCCAGCAGAACGGACAGGGCAGATACGCAGTATTTT
16	NA	TRBV7-9	TRBD1	TRBJ1-2	CASSLSGTGYIYGYTF	TGTGCCAGCAGCCTGTCCGGGACAGGGTATATCTATGGCTACACCTTC
10	few	TRBV29-1	NA	TRBJ1-5	CSAYNQPQHF	TGCAGCGCCTACAATCAGCCCCAGCATTTT
16	few	TRBV18	TRBD2	TRBJ2-3	CASSPWTSRNTDTQYF	TGTGCCAGCTCACCGTGGACTAGCCGCAACACAGATACGCAGTATTTT
13	few	TRBV9	TRBD2	TRBJ2-7	CASSVGLDDEQYF	TGTGCCAGCAGCGTTGGACTAGACGACGAGCAGTACTTC
15	NA	TRBV7-2	NA	TRBJ1-5	CASSFTGSGNQPQHF	TGTGCCAGCAGCTTTACAGGGAGCGGCAATCAGCCCCAGCATTTT
14	few	TRBV7-8	NA	TRBJ1-2	CASSLGRFDYGYTF	TGTGCCAGCAGCTTAGGGAGGTTTGACTATGGCTACACCTTC
13	NA	TRBV18	NA	TRBJ1-5	CASSPQDNQPQHF	TGTGCCAGCTCACCACAGGATAATCAGCCCCAGCATTTT
14	few	TRBV4-2	TRBD1	TRBJ1-2	CASSRRDSTSGYTF	TGTGCCAGCAGCCGTAGGGACAGTACGAGTGGCTACACCTTC
13	NA	TRBV7-2	NA	TRBJ2-7	CASSGWRSYEQYF	TGTGCCAGCAGCGGTTGGCGGAGTTACGAGCAGTACTTC
14	few	TRBV7-2	NA	TRBJ1-2	CASSLVPGLDGYTF	TGTGCCAGCAGCTTAGTTCCGGGGTTGGATGGCTACACCTTC
15	few	TRBV2	TRBD1	TRBJ1-6	CASRGQGTYNSPLHF	TGTGCCAGCAGGGGACAGGGGACCTATAATTCACCCCTCCACTTT
13	few	TRBV14	NA	TRBJ1-2	CASSNRDNYGYTF	TGTGCCAGCAGCAACCGGGACAACTATGGCTACACCTTC